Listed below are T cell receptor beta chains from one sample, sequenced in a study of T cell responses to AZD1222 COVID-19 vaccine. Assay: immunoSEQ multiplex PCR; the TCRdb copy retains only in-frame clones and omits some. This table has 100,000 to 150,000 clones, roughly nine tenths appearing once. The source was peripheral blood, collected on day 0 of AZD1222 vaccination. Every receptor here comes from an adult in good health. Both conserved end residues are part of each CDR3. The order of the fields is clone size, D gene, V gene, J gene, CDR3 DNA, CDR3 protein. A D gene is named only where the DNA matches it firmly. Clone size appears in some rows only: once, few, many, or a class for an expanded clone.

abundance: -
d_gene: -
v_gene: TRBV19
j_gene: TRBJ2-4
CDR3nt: TGTGCCAGTAGTCACGGGACCAAGCTAAACATTCAGTACTTC
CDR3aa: CASSHGTKLNIQYF

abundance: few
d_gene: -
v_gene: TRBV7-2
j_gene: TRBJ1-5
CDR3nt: TGTGCCAGCTCAACAGGGTATTCTCAGCCCCAGCATTTT
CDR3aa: CASSTGYSQPQHF

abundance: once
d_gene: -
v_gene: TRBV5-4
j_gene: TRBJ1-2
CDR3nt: TGTGCCAGCAGCTTGGGACGGGAAAGAAGAGCTAACTATGGCTACACCTTC
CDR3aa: CASSLGRERRANYGYTF

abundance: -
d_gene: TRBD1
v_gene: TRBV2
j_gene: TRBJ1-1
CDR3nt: TGTGCCAGCAGTCTCGACAGGGGGGACGCTTTCTTT
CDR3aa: CASSLDRGDAFF

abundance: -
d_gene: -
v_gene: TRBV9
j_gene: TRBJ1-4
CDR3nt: TGTGCCAGCAGCGTAGAGTCAGGTTATAATGAAAAACTGTTTTTT
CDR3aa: CASSVESGYNEKLFF

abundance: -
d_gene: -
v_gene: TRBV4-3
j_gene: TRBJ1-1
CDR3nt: TGCGCCAGCAGCCTCCTACTGGACACTGAAGCTTTCTTT
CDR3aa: CASSLLLDTEAFF

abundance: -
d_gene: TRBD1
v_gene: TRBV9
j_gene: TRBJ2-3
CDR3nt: TGTGCCAGCAGCCCCACCGGGACAGGGGTAAATACGCAGTATTTT
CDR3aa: CASSPTGTGVNTQYF

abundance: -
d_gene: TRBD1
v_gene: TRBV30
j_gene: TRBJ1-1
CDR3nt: TGTGCCTGGAGTGTTCCAGGGGGCGTCACTGAAGCTTTCTTT
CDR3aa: CAWSVPGGVTEAFF

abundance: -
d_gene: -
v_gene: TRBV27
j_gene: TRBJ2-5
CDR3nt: TGTGCCAGCAGTGCTAACCCCTTACAAGAGACCCAGTACTTC
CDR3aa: CASSANPLQETQYF

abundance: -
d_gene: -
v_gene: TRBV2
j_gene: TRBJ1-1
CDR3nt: TGTGCCAGCAGGTTAGGGGCAATTGAAGCTTTCTTT
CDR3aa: CASRLGAIEAFF

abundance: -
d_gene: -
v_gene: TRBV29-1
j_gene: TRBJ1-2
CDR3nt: TGCAGCGTTGATGCTTTCGAGGATGGCTACACCTTC
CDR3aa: CSVDAFEDGYTF